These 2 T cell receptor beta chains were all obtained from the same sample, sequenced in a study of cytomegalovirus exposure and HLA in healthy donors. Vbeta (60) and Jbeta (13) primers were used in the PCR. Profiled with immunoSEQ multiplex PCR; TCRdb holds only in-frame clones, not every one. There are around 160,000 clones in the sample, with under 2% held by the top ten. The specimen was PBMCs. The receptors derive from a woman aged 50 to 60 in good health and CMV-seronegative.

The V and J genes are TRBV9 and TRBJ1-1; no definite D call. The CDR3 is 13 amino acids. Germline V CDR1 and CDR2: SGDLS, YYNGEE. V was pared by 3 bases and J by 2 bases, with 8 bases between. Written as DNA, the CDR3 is TGTGCCAGCAGCGAGCACAGTAACACTGAAGCTTTCTTT. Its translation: CASSEHSNTEAFF. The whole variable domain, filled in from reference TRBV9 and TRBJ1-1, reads DSGVTQTPKHLITATGQRVTLRCSPRSGDLSVYWYQQSLDQGLQFLIQYYNGEERAKGNILERFSAQQFPDLHSELNLSSLELGDSALYFCASSEHSNTEAFFGQGTRLTVV.

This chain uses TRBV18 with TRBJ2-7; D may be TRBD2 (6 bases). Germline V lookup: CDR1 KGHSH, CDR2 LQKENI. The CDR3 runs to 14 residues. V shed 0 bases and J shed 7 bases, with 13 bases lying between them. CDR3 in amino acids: CASSPPVAGFEQYF. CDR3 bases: TGTGCCAGCTCACCACCGGTGGCGGGGTTTGAGCAGTACTTC.